This is a list of T cell receptor beta chains from one sample in a study of siplizumab effects on memory and regulatory T cells. Generated by immunoSEQ multiplex PCR, the TCRdb table keeps only in-frame clones and is missing some. The sample yields around 110,000 clones, less than 95% seen once. The source material was non-Treg CD4+ T cells sorted from blood. Every receptor here comes from a human donor in good health. Both conserved end residues are part of each CDR3. Fields, in order: V gene, D gene, J gene, CDR3 protein. A D gene is named only where the DNA matches it firmly.

v_gene: TRBV19
d_gene: TRBD2
j_gene: TRBJ2-3
CDR3aa: CASSISGGKGDTQYF

v_gene: TRBV25-1
d_gene: NA
j_gene: TRBJ2-7
CDR3aa: CASSLGVTASYEQYF

v_gene: TRBV5-1
d_gene: NA
j_gene: TRBJ2-3
CDR3aa: CASSLAGRIDTQYF

v_gene: TRBV7-3
d_gene: NA
j_gene: TRBJ2-5
CDR3aa: CASSFAGSYSGETQYF

v_gene: TRBV10-2
d_gene: NA
j_gene: TRBJ1-2
CDR3aa: CASSDGAHGYTF

v_gene: TRBV7-9
d_gene: NA
j_gene: TRBJ1-1
CDR3aa: CASSPILEAFF

v_gene: TRBV19
d_gene: NA
j_gene: TRBJ2-2
CDR3aa: CASNRAGIPGELFF

v_gene: TRBV6-6
d_gene: TRBD1
j_gene: TRBJ2-1
CDR3aa: CASSNSPRDRVFF

v_gene: TRBV9
d_gene: NA
j_gene: TRBJ2-3
CDR3aa: CASSRTSTTDTQYF

v_gene: TRBV7-2
d_gene: NA
j_gene: TRBJ2-3
CDR3aa: CASSLSGVGTDTQYF

v_gene: TRBV6-6
d_gene: TRBD1
j_gene: TRBJ2-7
CDR3aa: CASRPGQIYEQYF

v_gene: TRBV21-1
d_gene: NA
j_gene: TRBJ2-1
CDR3aa: CASSKAHTRLAVQNGYEQFF

v_gene: TRBV7-2
d_gene: NA
j_gene: TRBJ1-6
CDR3aa: CASSLFRGDSPLHF

v_gene: TRBV11-3
d_gene: NA
j_gene: TRBJ2-6
CDR3aa: CASSLESQSGANVLTF

v_gene: TRBV6-6
d_gene: NA
j_gene: TRBJ2-3
CDR3aa: CASRGSTDTQYF

v_gene: TRBV7-3
d_gene: NA
j_gene: TRBJ2-5
CDR3aa: CASSLKGSGRGTETQYF

v_gene: TRBV6-5
d_gene: TRBD1
j_gene: TRBJ2-7
CDR3aa: CASSRGPEYEQYF

v_gene: TRBV7-9
d_gene: NA
j_gene: TRBJ2-5
CDR3aa: CASSPHRGGGEETQYF

v_gene: TRBV4-2
d_gene: TRBD1
j_gene: TRBJ1-2
CDR3aa: CASSQPGQGNYGYTF

v_gene: TRBV7-2
d_gene: TRBD1
j_gene: TRBJ1-6
CDR3aa: CASRDRAFSPLHF

v_gene: TRBV5-4
d_gene: TRBD1
j_gene: TRBJ1-1
CDR3aa: CASSSTGQKNTEAFF

v_gene: TRBV11-2
d_gene: NA
j_gene: TRBJ2-7
CDR3aa: CASSSPGRYHEQYF

v_gene: TRBV5-1
d_gene: TRBD1
j_gene: TRBJ1-1
CDR3aa: CASSTQGADTEAFF

v_gene: TRBV14
d_gene: TRBD2
j_gene: TRBJ2-1
CDR3aa: CASSKLAGVQNEQFF

v_gene: TRBV9
d_gene: TRBD1
j_gene: TRBJ1-4
CDR3aa: CASSGTGAKLFF

v_gene: TRBV11-3
d_gene: NA
j_gene: TRBJ1-6
CDR3aa: CASSFPHHREFNSPLHF

v_gene: TRBV6-6
d_gene: NA
j_gene: TRBJ1-2
CDR3aa: CASSLNGYTF

v_gene: TRBV19
d_gene: NA
j_gene: TRBJ1-2
CDR3aa: CASSDFKGGYTF

v_gene: TRBV27
d_gene: NA
j_gene: TRBJ2-3
CDR3aa: CASSLSTSTDTQYF

v_gene: TRBV5-1
d_gene: NA
j_gene: TRBJ2-6
CDR3aa: CASSLGQSGANVLTF

v_gene: TRBV20-1
d_gene: NA
j_gene: TRBJ1-1
CDR3aa: CSAPIAAEAFF

v_gene: TRBV6-5
d_gene: NA
j_gene: TRBJ1-2
CDR3aa: CASSYSRQELGYGYTF

v_gene: TRBV2
d_gene: TRBD1
j_gene: TRBJ2-1
CDR3aa: CASSSTFGQGANEQFF

v_gene: TRBV6-4
d_gene: NA
j_gene: TRBJ1-6
CDR3aa: CASSEGGGRSPLHF

v_gene: TRBV25-1
d_gene: NA
j_gene: TRBJ1-1
CDR3aa: CASSEWGGMNTEAFF

v_gene: TRBV5-1
d_gene: NA
j_gene: TRBJ2-7
CDR3aa: CASSLLSGLIDEQYF

v_gene: TRBV7-3
d_gene: TRBD1
j_gene: TRBJ2-1
CDR3aa: CASSHGQGGFVANEQFF

v_gene: TRBV12-2
d_gene: NA
j_gene: TRBJ2-7
CDR3aa: CASRPFNVGGYEQYF